Below, 3 T cell receptor beta chains from the same sample are listed, as sequenced in a study of T cell responses to AZD1222 COVID-19 vaccine. Assay: immunoSEQ multiplex PCR; the TCRdb copy retains only in-frame clones and omits some. The repertoire has about 48,000 clones, approximately 83% of them found once; the top ten carry approximately 7%. The sample consisted of peripheral blood, taken 28 days after the second AZD1222 dose. Every receptor here comes from an adult who received the AZD1222 COVID-19 vaccine.

The V call is TRBV10-2, the J call TRBJ2-5, with 8 bases that match TRBD2. The CDR3 loop spans 13 amino acids. With V trimmed by 2 bases and J by 7 bases, 3 bases remained unmatched. Germline CDR1 and CDR2: WSHSY and SAAADI. The CDR3, as DNA: TGCGCCAGCAGTGAGCGGGAGGGGGGGACCCAGTACTTC. Its protein product is CASSEREGGTQYF.

This clone showed up just a few times. This chain connects TRBV4-2 to TRBJ1-5, with 7 bases matching TRBD1. V was clipped by 0 bases and J by 4 bases; unmatched bases: 3. Germline assignment: CDR1 LGHNA and CDR2 YNFKEQ. This CDR3 spans 15 amino acids. The CDR3 nucleotides read TGTGCCAGCAGCCAAGATGGGACAGTGAATCAGCCCCAGCATTTT. Its protein is CASSQDGTVNQPQHF.

This clone was seen a few times. The DNA of the CDR3 is TGTGCCAGCAGCCCCAATTGGGGGACCCAGTACTTC. Amino acids: CASSPNWGTQYF. The V and J genes are TRBV11-3 and TRBJ2-5; D remains unclear. There are 12 residues in the CDR3. Per germline, CDR1 SGHNT and CDR2 YENEEA. V was cut by 5 bases and J by 7 bases, with 11 bases left in between.